What follows describes a single T cell receptor (beta chain). This sample was taken from a study of blood T cell repertoires in COVID-19. Study in general: Both acute and convalescent COVID-19 samples were obtained from the United States, Italy and Spain.

Some clones are missing from TCRdb's copy, which holds only in-frame ones; the method was immunoSEQ multiplex PCR. The sample yields 65,000 to 85,000 clones, 80% to 90% seen once. The CDR3 has 14 residues. The V end lost 0 bases, the J end lost 4 bases, and 9 bases lay between the germline ends. Germline V CDR1 and CDR2: LGHNA, YSLEER. The rearrangement links TRBV4-3 to TRBJ1-1, with a possible D match to TRBD1 (5 bases). Sequencing was carried out using peripheral blood. The source is a woman between 55 and 75 years old with acute or convalescent COVID-19. CDR3 bases: TGCGCCAGCAGCCAAGATAATCAGGGCACTGAAGCTTTCTTT. Encoded protein: CASSQDNQGTEAFF.